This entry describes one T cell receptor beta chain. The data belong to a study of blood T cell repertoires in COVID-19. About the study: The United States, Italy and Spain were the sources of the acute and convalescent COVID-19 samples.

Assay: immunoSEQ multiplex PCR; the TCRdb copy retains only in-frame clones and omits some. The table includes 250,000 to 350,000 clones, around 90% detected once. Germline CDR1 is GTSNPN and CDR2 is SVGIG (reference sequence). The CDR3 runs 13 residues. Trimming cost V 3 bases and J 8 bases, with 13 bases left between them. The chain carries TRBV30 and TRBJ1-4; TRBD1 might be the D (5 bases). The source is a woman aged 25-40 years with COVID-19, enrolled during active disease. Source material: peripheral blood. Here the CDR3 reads CAWSGHAGEKLFF. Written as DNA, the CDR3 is TGTGCCTGGAGCGGACACGCGGGGGAAAAACTGTTTTTT. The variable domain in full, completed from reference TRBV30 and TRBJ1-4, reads SQTIHQWPATLVQPVGSPLSLECTVEGTSNPNLYWYRQAAGRGLQLLFYSVGIGQISSEVPQNLSASRPQDRQFILSSKKLLLSDSGFYLCAWSGHAGEKLFFGSGTQLSVL.